These 19 T cell receptor beta chains came from one sample sequenced in a study of immune evolution from preneoplasia to lung adenocarcinoma. TCRdb's table, derived via immunoSEQ multiplex PCR, lists solely in-frame clones and lacks some. Among several thousand clones listed, about 76% were seen once. The sequenced material came from FFPE minimally invasive lung adenocarcinoma tissue. Receptors originate from a person aged 60 to 80 with lung adenocarcinoma.

The chain employs TRBV19 and TRBJ1-5; 8 nucleotides line up with TRBD1. The V gene end was trimmed by 4 bases and the J gene end by 7 bases; junction bases not matched to a gene: 6. Looked up from germline, CDR1 is LNHDA and CDR2 is SQIVND (reference sequence). The CDR3 covers 14 residues. The CDR3 DNA sequence: TGTGCCAGTAGTACAGGACAGGGCGGCCAGCCCCAGCATTTT. As protein: CASSTGQGGQPQHF.

This clone was seen a few times. This sequence joins TRBV7-9 and TRBJ1-2; 10 positions agree with TRBD1. The CDR3 has 15 amino acids. J was trimmed by 5 bases and V by 5 bases; bases with no gene match: 8. Germline loops: CDR1 SEHNR, CDR2 FQNEAQ (reference sequence). The CDR3, as DNA: TGTGCCAGCAGCCCAGGGACAGGGGTCCTTTATGGCTACACCTTC. Its translation: CASSPGTGVLYGYTF.

The chain links TRBV7-2 to TRBJ2-7; 7 bases align to TRBD1. Germline CDR1 reads SGHTA; CDR2 reads FQGNSA. V lost 5 bases and J lost 1; bases outside the gene matches: 5. The CDR3 covers 14 residues. In nucleotides, the CDR3 is TGTGCCAGCAGCCTAGGACAGGATTCCTACGAGCAGTACTTC. Translating it yields CASSLGQDSYEQYF.

The V and J genes are TRBV6-5 and TRBJ1-1; D might be TRBD1 (5 bases). The CDR3 contains 12 residues. Trimming left V 8 bases short and J 1 base short, with 8 bases between. Germline CDR1 reads MNHEY; CDR2 reads SVGAGI. The CDR3 bases are TGTGCCAGCTCGGGGCCGAACACTGAAGCTTTCTTT. Amino acid sequence: CASSGPNTEAFF.

About this clone: Distinct nucleotide sequences in the sample also encode this CDR3. The rearrangement joins TRBV9 to TRBJ2-5, with a weak D call TRBD2 (7 bases). Per the germline V gene, CDR1 is SGDLS and CDR2 is YYNGEE. The ends were cut back, 1 base at V and 5 bases at J, with 12 bases in the middle. The CDR3 length is 14 residues. DNA for the CDR3: TGTGCCAGCAGCGTATACGGGGGGCAGGAGACCCAGTACTTC. Amino acids: CASSVYGGQETQYF.

The CDR3 region has the DNA TGTGCCTGGAGTGGACAGCCGAACACTGAAGCTTTCTTT. As protein: CAWSGQPNTEAFF. The chain couples TRBV30 to TRBJ1-1, with D perhaps matching TRBD1 (5 bases). CDR3 length: 13 amino acids. Trimming pared 1 base from V and 1 base from J, leaving 7 bases between. Germline loops: CDR1 GTSNPN, CDR2 SVGIG (reference sequence).

This chain connects TRBV6-5 to TRBJ1-1; D ambiguous. The ends were cut back, 4 bases at V and 2 bases at J, with 8 bases in the middle. CDR3 length equals 13 residues. Germline V gene lookup returns CDR1 MNHEY and CDR2 SVGAGI. The CDR3 bases are TGTGCCAGCAGTTTTCAGGTAAACACTGAAGCTTTCTTT. Its protein product is CASSFQVNTEAFF.

V usage is TRBV4-1 and J usage is TRBJ1-1, with TRBD1 identical over 11 bases. Germline lookup yields CDR1 MGHRA and CDR2 YSYEKL. Trimming removed 2 bases from V and 1 base from J; junction bases left unmatched: 6. The CDR3 covers 17 residues. The CDR3 DNA reads as TGCGCCAGCAGCCAACGGGACAGGGGGGGTGGGAACACTGAAGCTTTCTTT. Protein sequence: CASSQRDRGGGNTEAFF.

J is TRBJ2-1 and V is TRBV10-1; 7 bases map to TRBD1. The V and J ends lost 10 bases and 7 bases, in that order; junction bases with no gene match: 13. The CDR3 is 14 residues long. Germline CDR1 reads WNHNN; CDR2 reads SYGVQD (reference sequence). The CDR3 is CAIYSDRRINEQFF. The CDR3 region has the DNA TGCGCCATCTATTCGGACAGGAGAATAAATGAGCAGTTCTTC.

This rearrangement joins TRBV5-6 to TRBJ1-2; unclear D gene. V lost 1 base to trimming and J lost 1 base, with 14 bases between them. This CDR3 is built from 16 residues. Germline CDR1 reads SGHDT; CDR2 reads YYEEEE. CDR3 sequence: CASSLSSAEINYGYTF. CDR3 nucleotide sequence: TGTGCCAGCAGCTTGTCTTCGGCAGAGATTAACTATGGCTACACCTTC. Full variable domain (outside the CDR3, taken from reference TRBV5-6 and TRBJ1-2): DAGVTQSPTHLIKTRGQQVTLRCSPKSGHDTVSWYQQALGQGPQFIFQYYEEEERQRGNFPDRFSGHQFPNYSSELNVNALLLGDSALYLCASSLSSAEINYGYTFGSGTRLTVV.

The rearrangement uses TRBV5-6 and TRBJ1-2, with D perhaps TRBD1 (5 bases). V lost 4 bases to trimming and J lost 3 bases, with 10 bases between them. Per the germline V gene, CDR1 is SGHDT and CDR2 is YYEEEE. The CDR3 runs to 13 residues. DNA for the CDR3: TGTGCCAGCAGCCTCGGGACGGACTATGGCTACACCTTC. Amino acids: CASSLGTDYGYTF.

The V and J genes are TRBV7-8 and TRBJ2-6; possibly TRBD2 for D (6 bases). From germline, CDR1 is SGHVS and CDR2 FQNEAQ. The V end lost 0 bases, the J end lost 0 bases, and 9 bases lay between the germline ends. The CDR3 is made up of 17 amino acids. The CDR3 loop is CASSLATGSSGANVLTF. The CDR3 DNA reads TGTGCCAGCAGCTTAGCTACCGGGAGCTCTGGGGCCAACGTCCTGACTTTC.

V usage is TRBV25-1 and J usage is TRBJ2-7, with TRBD1 matching over 11 bases. Germline CDR1 is MGHDK and CDR2 is SYGVNS. This CDR3 has 15 amino acids. V lost 2 bases and J lost 3; bases outside the gene matches: 3. The CDR3 coding sequence is TGTGCCAGCAGTGAACCGGGACAGGGGGTCTACGAGCAGTACTTC. Amino acids: CASSEPGQGVYEQYF.

This rearrangement joins TRBV7-6 to TRBJ2-7; 8 bases are a match to TRBD2. The CDR3 covers 15 residues. CDR1 and CDR2 (germline): SGHVS, FNYEAQ. V dropped 5 bases and J dropped 6; count of bases not matched to a gene: 12. The CDR3 spells CASSRDGTRYGEQYF. Written as DNA, the CDR3 is TGTGCCAGCAGCAGGGACGGGACTAGGTACGGCGAGCAGTACTTC. Using reference TRBV7-6 and TRBJ2-7 for the parts outside the CDR3, the full variable domain is GAGVSQSPRYKVTKRGQDVALRCDPISGHVSLYWYRQALGQGPEFLTYFNYEAQQDKSGLPNDRFSAERPEGSISTLTIQRTEQRDSAMYRCASSRDGTRYGEQYFGPGTRLTVT.

The chain is built from TRBV6-5 and TRBJ1-5, with no clear D. The CDR3 has 12 residues. Germline CDR1 reads MNHEY; CDR2 reads SVGAGI. V lost 6 bases, J lost 4 bases, and 7 bases lay in between. The CDR3 region has the DNA TGTGCCAGCAGATCTGGGAATCAGCCCCAGCATTTT. The encoded protein is CASRSGNQPQHF.

This clone was picked up a small number of times. Here the CDR3 DNA reads TGTGCCAGCAGCCCTACCCGGGACAGCGGGGAGCTGTTTTTT. Translating gives CASSPTRDSGELFF. V gene TRBV7-3 combines with J gene TRBJ2-2, with 7 nucleotides matching TRBD1. The CDR3 runs 14 residues. Germline lookup yields CDR1 SGHTA and CDR2 FQGTGA. V lost 5 bases to trimming and J lost 7 bases; unmatched junction nucleotides: 7.

This clone was counted once. The chain carries TRBV11-2 and TRBJ2-3, with 12 bases lining up with TRBD2. Germline assignment: CDR1 SGHAT and CDR2 FQNNGV. The CDR3 extends over 19 amino acids. Trimming removed 3 bases from V and 6 bases from J; junction bases left unmatched: 16. CDR3 amino acids: CASSLFVVLAGGLGDTQYF. In DNA form, the CDR3 reads TGTGCCAGCAGCTTGTTCGTAGTGCTAGCGGGGGGGCTAGGGGATACGCAGTATTTT.

This sequence joins TRBV7-9 and TRBJ2-2; perhaps TRBD2 as D (5 bases). The germline V gene has CDR1 SEHNR and CDR2 FQNEAQ (reference sequence). This CDR3 has 14 residues. V shed 4 bases and J shed 5 bases, with 11 bases lying between them. The CDR3 nucleotides read TGTGCCAGCAGCTGGACTGTCTCAACCGGGGAGCTGTTTTTT. It is translated as CASSWTVSTGELFF.

The chain carries TRBV2 and TRBJ2-7; D is possibly TRBD1 (6 bases). The CDR3 extends over 14 amino acids. The germline CDR1 and CDR2 sequences are SNHLY and FYNNEI. V gave up 7 bases and J gave up 0 bases, with 13 bases separating them. Here the CDR3 DNA reads TGTGCCAGCACCGTACAGGGTAGCTCCTACGAGCAGTACTTC. Protein product: CASTVQGSSYEQYF.